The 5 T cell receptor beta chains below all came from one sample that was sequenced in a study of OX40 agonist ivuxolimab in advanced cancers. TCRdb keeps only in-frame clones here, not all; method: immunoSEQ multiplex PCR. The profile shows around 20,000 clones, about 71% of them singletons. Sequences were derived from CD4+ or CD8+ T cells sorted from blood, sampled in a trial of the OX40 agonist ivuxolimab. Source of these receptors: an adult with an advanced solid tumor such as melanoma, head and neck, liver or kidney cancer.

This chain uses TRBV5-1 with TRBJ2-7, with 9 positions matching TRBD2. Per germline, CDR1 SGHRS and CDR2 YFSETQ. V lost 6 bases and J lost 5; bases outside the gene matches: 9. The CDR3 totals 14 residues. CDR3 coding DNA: TGCGCCAGCAAGATAAGCGGGAGGATCAACGAGCAGTACTTC. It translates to CASKISGRINEQYF.

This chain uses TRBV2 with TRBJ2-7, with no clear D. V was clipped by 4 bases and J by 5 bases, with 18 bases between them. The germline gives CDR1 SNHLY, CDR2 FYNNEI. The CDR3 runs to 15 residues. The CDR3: CASSAFRGNIDEQYF. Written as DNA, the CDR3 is TGTGCCAGCAGTGCCTTTCGCGGAAATATAGACGAGCAGTACTTC.

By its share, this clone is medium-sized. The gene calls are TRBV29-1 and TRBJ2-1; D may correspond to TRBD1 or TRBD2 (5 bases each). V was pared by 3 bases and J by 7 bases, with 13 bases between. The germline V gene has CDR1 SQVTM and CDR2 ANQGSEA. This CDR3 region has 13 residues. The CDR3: CSVEVGVANEQFF. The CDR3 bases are TGCAGCGTTGAGGTGGGGGTAGCAAATGAGCAGTTCTTC.

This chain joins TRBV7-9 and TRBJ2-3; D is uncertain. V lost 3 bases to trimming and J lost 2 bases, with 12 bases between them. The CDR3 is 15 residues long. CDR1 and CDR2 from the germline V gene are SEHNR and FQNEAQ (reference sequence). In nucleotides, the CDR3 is TGTGCCAGCAGCTTGATCCGGGTGCCCACAGATACGCAGTATTTT. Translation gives CASSLIRVPTDTQYF.

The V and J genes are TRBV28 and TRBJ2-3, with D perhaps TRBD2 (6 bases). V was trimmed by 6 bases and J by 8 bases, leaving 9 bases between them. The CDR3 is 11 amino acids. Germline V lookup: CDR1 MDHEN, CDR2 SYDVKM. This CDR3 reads CASSLASTQYF. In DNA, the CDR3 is TGTGCCAGCAGCCTAGCGAGTACGCAGTATTTT.